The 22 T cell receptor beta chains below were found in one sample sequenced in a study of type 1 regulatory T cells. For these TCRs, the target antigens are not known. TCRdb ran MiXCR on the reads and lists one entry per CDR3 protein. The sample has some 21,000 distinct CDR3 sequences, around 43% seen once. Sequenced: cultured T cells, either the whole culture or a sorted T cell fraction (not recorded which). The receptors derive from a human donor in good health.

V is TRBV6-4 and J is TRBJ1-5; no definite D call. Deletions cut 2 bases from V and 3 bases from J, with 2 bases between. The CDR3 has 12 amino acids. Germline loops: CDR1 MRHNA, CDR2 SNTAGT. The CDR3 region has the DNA TGTGCCAGCAGTGACGCCAATCAGCCCCAGCATTTT. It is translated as CASSDANQPQHF.

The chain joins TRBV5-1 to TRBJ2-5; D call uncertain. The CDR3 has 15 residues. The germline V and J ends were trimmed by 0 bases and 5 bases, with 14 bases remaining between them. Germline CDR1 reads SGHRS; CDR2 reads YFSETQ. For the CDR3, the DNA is TGCGCCAGCAGCTTGGCCTCAGGAAGATACGAGACCCAGTACTTC. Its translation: CASSLASGRYETQYF.

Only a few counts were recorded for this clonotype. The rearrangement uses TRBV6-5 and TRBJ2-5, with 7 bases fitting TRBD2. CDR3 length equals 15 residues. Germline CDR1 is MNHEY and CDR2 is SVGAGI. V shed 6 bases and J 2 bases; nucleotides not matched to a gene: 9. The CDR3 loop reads CASRPTGLTQETQYF. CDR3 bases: TGTGCCAGCAGGCCGACGGGACTAACGCAAGAGACCCAGTACTTC.

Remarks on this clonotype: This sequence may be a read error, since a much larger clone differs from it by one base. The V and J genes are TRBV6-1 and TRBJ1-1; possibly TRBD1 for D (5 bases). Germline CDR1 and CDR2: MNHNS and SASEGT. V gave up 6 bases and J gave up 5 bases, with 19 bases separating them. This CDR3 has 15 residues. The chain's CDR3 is CASRHFARVGTEAFF. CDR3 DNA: TGTGCCAGCAGGCACTTCGCCAGGGTGGGGACTGAAGCTTTCTTT.

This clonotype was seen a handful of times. CDR3 sequence reads: CASSDRVSDTQYF. DNA for the CDR3: TGTGCCAGCAGTGATCGCGTTTCAGATACGCAGTATTTT. The J gene is TRBJ2-3, the V gene TRBV6-4; D not resolved. Looked up from germline, CDR1 is MRHNA and CDR2 is SNTAGT. The CDR3 sequence is 13 residues long. V was pared by 3 bases and J by 4 bases, with 8 bases between.

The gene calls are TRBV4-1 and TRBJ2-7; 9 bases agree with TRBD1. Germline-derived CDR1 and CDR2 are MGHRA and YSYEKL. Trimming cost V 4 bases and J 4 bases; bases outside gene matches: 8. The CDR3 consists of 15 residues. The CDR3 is CASSRAPGQGYEQYF. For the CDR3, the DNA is TGCGCCAGCAGCCGAGCACCGGGACAGGGATACGAGCAGTACTTC.

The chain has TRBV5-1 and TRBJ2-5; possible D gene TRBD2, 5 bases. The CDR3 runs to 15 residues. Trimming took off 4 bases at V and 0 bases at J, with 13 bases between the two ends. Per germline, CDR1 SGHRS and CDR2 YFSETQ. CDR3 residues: CASSPGRGYQETQYF. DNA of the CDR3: TGCGCCAGCAGCCCCGGCCGGGGTTACCAAGAGACCCAGTACTTC.

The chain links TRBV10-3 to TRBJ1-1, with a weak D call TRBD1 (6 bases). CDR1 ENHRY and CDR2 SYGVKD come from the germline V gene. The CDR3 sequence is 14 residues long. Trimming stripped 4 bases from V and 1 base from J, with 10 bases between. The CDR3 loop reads CAISVTGTNTEAFF. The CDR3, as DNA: TGTGCCATCAGTGTAACAGGGACGAACACTGAAGCTTTCTTT.

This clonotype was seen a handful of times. CDR3 sequence: CASSPLGQGGISYGYTF. DNA for the CDR3: TGTGCCAGCTCACCCCTCGGACAGGGGGGGATCTCCTATGGCTACACCTTC. The chain is built from TRBV18 and TRBJ1-2; TRBD1 matches at 10 bases. CDR1 is KGHSH, CDR2 LQKENI, per germline. The length of the CDR3 is 17 residues. The V gene end was trimmed by 3 bases and the J gene end by 4 bases; junction bases not matched to a gene: 11.

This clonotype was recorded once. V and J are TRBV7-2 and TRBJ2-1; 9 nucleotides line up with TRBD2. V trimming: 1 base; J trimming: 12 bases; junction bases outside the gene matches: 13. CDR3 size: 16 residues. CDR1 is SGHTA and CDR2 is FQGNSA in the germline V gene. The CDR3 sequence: CASSLVFGGGAASQFF. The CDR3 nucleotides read TGTGCCAGCAGCTTAGTTTTCGGCGGGGGGGCCGCCTCGCAGTTCTTC.

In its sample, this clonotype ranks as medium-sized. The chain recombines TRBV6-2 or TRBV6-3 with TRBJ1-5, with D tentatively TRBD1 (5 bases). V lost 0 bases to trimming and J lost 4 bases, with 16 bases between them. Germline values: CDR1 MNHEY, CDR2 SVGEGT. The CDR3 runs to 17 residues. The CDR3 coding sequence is TGTGCCAGCAGTTACTCCCAGGGAGTGGGCAGTAATCAGCCCCAGCATTTT. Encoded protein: CASSYSQGVGSNQPQHF.

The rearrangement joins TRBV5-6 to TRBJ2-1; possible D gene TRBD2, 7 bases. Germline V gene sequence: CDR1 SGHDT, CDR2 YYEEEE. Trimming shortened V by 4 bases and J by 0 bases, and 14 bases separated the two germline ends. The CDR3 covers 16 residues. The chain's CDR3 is CASSPGGGSSYNEQFF. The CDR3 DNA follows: TGTGCCAGCAGCCCGGGGGGCGGAAGCTCCTACAATGAGCAGTTCTTC. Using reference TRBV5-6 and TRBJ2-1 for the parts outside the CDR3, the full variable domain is DAGVTQSPTHLIKTRGQQVTLRCSPKSGHDTVSWYQQALGQGPQFIFQYYEEEERQRGNFPDRFSGHQFPNYSSELNVNALLLGDSALYLCASSPGGGSSYNEQFFGPGTRLTVL.

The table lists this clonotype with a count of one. Written as DNA, the CDR3 is TGCGCCAGCAGCAGGGGACTAGCGGGGGTAGAGCAGTTCTTC. It specifies CASSRGLAGVEQFF. The chain has TRBV5-1 and TRBJ2-1; 14 nucleotides line up with TRBD2. The CDR3 is 14 residues long. Germline values: CDR1 SGHRS, CDR2 YFSETQ. V dropped 4 bases and J dropped 10; count of bases not matched to a gene: 4.

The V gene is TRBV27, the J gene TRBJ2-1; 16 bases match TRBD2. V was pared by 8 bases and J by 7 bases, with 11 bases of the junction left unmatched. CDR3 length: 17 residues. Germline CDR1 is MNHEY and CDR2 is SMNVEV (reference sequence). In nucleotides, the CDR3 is TGTGCCAGCTCACCCACGGGACTAGCGGGGGGGCTGAATGAGCAGTTCTTC. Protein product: CASSPTGLAGGLNEQFF.

The CDR3 protein is CASTRGNTDTQYF. CDR3 nucleotide sequence: TGTGCCAGCACTAGGGGCAACACAGATACGCAGTATTTT. The chain combines TRBV6-1 with TRBJ2-3; D might be TRBD1 (5 bases). Germline V CDR1 and CDR2: MNHNS, SASEGT. The length of the CDR3 is 13 residues. V lost 7 bases to trimming and J lost 2 bases, with 10 bases between them.

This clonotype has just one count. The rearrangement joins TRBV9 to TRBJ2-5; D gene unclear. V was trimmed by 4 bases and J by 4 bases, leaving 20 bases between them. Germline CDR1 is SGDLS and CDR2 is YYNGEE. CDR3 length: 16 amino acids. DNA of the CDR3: TGTGCCAGCAGCCCCCGGGCCTCCACGGTGGGAGAGACCCAGTACTTC. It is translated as CASSPRASTVGETQYF.

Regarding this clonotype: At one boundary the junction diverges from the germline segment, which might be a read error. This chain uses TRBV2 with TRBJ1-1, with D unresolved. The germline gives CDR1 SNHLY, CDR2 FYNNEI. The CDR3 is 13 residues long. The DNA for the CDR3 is TGTGTCAGCAGTGGCATATCGTACACTGAAGCCTTCTTT. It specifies CVSSGISYTEAFF. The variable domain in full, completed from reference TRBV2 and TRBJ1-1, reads EPEVTQTPSHQVTQMGQEVILRCVPISNHLYFYWYRQILGQKVEFLVSFYNNEISEKSEIFDDQFSVERPDGSNFTLKIRSTKLEDSAMYFCVSSGISYTEAFFGQGTRLTVV.

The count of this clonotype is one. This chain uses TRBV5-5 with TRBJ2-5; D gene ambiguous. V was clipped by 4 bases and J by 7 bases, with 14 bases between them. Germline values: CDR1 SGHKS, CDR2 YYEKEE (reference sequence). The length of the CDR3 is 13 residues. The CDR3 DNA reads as TGTGCCAGCAGCGTTCGACTGGATATGACCCAGTACTTC. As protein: CASSVRLDMTQYF.

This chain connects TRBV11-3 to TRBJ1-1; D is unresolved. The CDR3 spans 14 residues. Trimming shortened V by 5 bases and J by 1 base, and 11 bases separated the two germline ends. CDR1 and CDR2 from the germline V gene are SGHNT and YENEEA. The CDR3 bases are TGTGCCAGCAGCCCTCGGACGGGGAACACTGAAGCTTTCTTT. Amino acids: CASSPRTGNTEAFF. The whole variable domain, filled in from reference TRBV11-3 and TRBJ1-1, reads EAGVVQSPRYKIIEKKQPVAFWCNPISGHNTLYWYLQNLGQGPELLIRYENEEAVDDSQLPKDRFSAERLKGVDSTLKIQPAELGDSAVYLCASSPRTGNTEAFFGQGTRLTVV.

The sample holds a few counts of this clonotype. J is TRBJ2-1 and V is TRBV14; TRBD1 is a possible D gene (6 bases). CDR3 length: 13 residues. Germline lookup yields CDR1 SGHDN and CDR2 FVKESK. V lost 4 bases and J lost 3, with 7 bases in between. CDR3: CASSRDIYNEQFF. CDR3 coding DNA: TGTGCCAGCAGCCGGGACATCTACAATGAGCAGTTCTTC.

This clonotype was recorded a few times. The CDR3 DNA reads TGTGCCAGCAGTTACCGGCTAGCGGGGGGTTTGGGGATCAACATTCAGTACTTC. It specifies CASSYRLAGGLGINIQYF. The rearrangement links TRBV6-6 to TRBJ2-4; 11 nucleotides align to TRBD2. Germline loops: CDR1 MNHNY, CDR2 SVGAGI (reference sequence). The trim removed 2 bases at V and 7 bases at J, leaving 13 bases unmatched. The CDR3 consists of 18 residues.

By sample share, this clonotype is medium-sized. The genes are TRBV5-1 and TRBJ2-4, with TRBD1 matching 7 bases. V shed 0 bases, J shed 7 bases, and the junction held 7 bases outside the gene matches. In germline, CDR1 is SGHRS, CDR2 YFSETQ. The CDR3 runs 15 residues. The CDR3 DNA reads TGCGCCAGCAGCTTGGAGACAGGGATCGGGAACATTCAGTACTTC. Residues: CASSLETGIGNIQYF.